Sequencing of this T cell receptor (beta chain) was carried out in a study of T cells in Graves' hyperthyroidism and ophthalmopathy. Study results and caveats: Among thyroid clonotypes expanded above 0.001, most also appeared in blood.

This clonotype came up many times. Its antigen is as yet unknown. Uncontrolled infection, other autoimmune disease, pregnancy or lactation led to exclusion. Trimming took 11 bases from V and 4 from J; bases not matched to a gene: 4. CDR1 and CDR2 (germline): ENHRY, SYGVKD. The CDR3 loop spans 12 amino acids. What was amplified from RNA transcripts were TCR beta CDR3 regions. TCR CDR3 underwent first-round RT-PCR with the HTBI primer set. One entry per CDR3 protein results from TCRdb running MiXCR on the multiplex PCR reads. The data hold approximately 720,000 distinct CDR3 sequences, with approximately 18% observed a single time.

The V call is TRBV10-3, the J call TRBJ1-5; 8 bases match TRBD1. This sequence originates from a woman in her 50s with Graves' hyperthyroidism that later progressed to Graves' ophthalmopathy. The sequenced sample consisted of blood. The CDR3: CASGQANQPQHF. The CDR3 nucleotides read TGTGCCTCGGGACAGGCGAATCAGCCCCAGCATTTT.